These T cell receptor beta chains were read from a single sample in a study of T cells in Graves' hyperthyroidism and ophthalmopathy. TCRdb ran MiXCR on the multiplex PCR reads and lists one entry per CDR3 protein. The sample lists 660,000 or so distinct CDR3 sequences; about 45% were seen once. The sequencing sample was made of peripheral blood or thyroid tissue (not recorded which). The source is an adult man with Graves' disease, either hyperthyroidism or ophthalmopathy (not recorded which). CDR3s include the opening cysteine and the closing phenylalanine or tryptophan. Each record gives: J gene, V gene, D gene, clone size, CDR3 DNA, CDR3 protein. The D gene is left open where the match is weak. A row's size may be missing; if present it is once, few, many or a size class.

TRBJ2-7,TRBV7-9,NA,many,TGTGCCAGCAGCCCCGACAGCTCCTACGAGCAGTACTTC,CASSPDSSYEQYF
TRBJ1-5,TRBV2,NA,NA,TGTGCCAGCAGTGAATCGCCAGGGTACGGCAATCAGCCCCAGCATTTT,CASSESPGYGNQPQHF
TRBJ2-5,TRBV19,TRBD2,few,TGTGCCAGCAGTCCCCCCTCGCGGGGGTTGGAGACCCAGTACTTC,CASSPPSRGLETQYF
TRBJ1-5,TRBV20-1,NA,NA,TGCAGCACCTACGGTAATCAGCCCCAGCATTTT,CSTYGNQPQHF
TRBJ1-1,TRBV10-3,TRBD1,many,TGTGCCATCAGTGAGGACAGGGGCACTGAAGCTTTCTTT,CAISEDRGTEAFF
TRBJ2-5,TRBV15,NA,NA,TGTGCCACCAGCAGAGCGGCGGTTGGGTGGCAAGAGACCCAGTACTTC,CATSRAAVGWQETQYF
TRBJ1-5,TRBV15,TRBD1,NA,TGTGCCACCAGCCGAGGACAGGGGGCGGAGCAGCATTTT,CATSRGQGAEQHF
TRBJ1-1,TRBV7-9,NA,NA,TGTGCCAGCAGCTTTGGGGTTGACACTGAAGCTTACTTT,CASSFGVDTEAYF
TRBJ2-2,TRBV20-1,NA,NA,TGCAGTGCTACTAGCCGGGGCGCGAACACCGGGGAGCTGTTTTTT,CSATSRGANTGELFF
TRBJ1-2,TRBV2,NA,few,TGTGCCAGCAGTGACGGGGGAAACCATTTCCTTAACTATGGCTACACCTTC,CASSDGGNHFLNYGYTF
TRBJ1-3,TRBV7-9,TRBD1,many,TGTGCCAGCAGCCCTGACAGGGAGGACACCATATATTTT,CASSPDREDTIYF
TRBJ2-5,TRBV2,NA,many,TGTGCCAGCAGTGGGGCTTCAGAGACCCAGTACTTC,CASSGASETQYF
TRBJ1-2,TRBV29-1,NA,many,TGCAGCGTTGCCAGGGAGTTTTATGGCTACACCTTC,CSVAREFYGYTF
TRBJ1-6,TRBV10-2,NA,NA,TGCGCCAGCAGTGTTAGTAGGGGCTATAATTCACCCCTCCACTTT,CASSVSRGYNSPLHF
TRBJ2-7,TRBV29-1,NA,NA,TGCAGCGTCGTGGGGACCTACGAGCAGTACTTC,CSVVGTYEQYF
TRBJ1-2,TRBV2,TRBD1,many,TGTGCCAGCAGTCCGTCAGGGGGGATGAACTATGGCTACACCTTC,CASSPSGGMNYGYTF
TRBJ2-7,TRBV11-2,TRBD2,few,TGTGCCAGCAGCTTCTTGACTTCCGGGGGGGAGCAGTACTTC,CASSFLTSGGEQYF
TRBJ1-1,TRBV9,NA,few,TGTGCCAGCAGCGTCCGAATCAGGGACAATATAAACACTGAAGCTTTCTTT,CASSVRIRDNINTEAFF
TRBJ2-5,TRBV24-1,TRBD2,NA,TGTGCTAGAGTTAGCGGGGAAGAGACCCAGTACTTC,CARVSGEETQYF
TRBJ2-5,TRBV7-9,TRBD1,many,TGTGCCAGCAGCAGGGCCCAGGACAGGGGTGAGACCCAGTACTTC,CASSRAQDRGETQYF
TRBJ1-2,TRBV25-1,TRBD1,NA,TGTGCCAGCAGTGGGGCGGGGACAGACTATGGCTACACCTTC,CASSGAGTDYGYTF
TRBJ1-2,TRBV7-2,TRBD1,NA,TGTGCCAGCAGTTTATCGGGACAGGGACACGGCTACACCTTC,CASSLSGQGHGYTF
TRBJ2-7,TRBV20-1,NA,NA,TGCAGTGCTAGAGTAGGGGCCGGTTACTACGAGCAGTACTTC,CSARVGAGYYEQYF
TRBJ1-2,TRBV29-1,NA,many,TGCAGCGTTCAAACATCCTATGGCTACACCTTC,CSVQTSYGYTF
TRBJ2-5,TRBV10-3,TRBD1,many,TGTGCCATCAAGCAGACAGGGGAAGAGACCCAGTACTTC,CAIKQTGEETQYF
TRBJ2-5,TRBV11-2,NA,NA,TGTGCCAGCAGCTTAGGGGGGGGGCCCGAGACCCAGTACTTC,CASSLGGGPETQYF
TRBJ2-7,TRBV10-3,NA,NA,TGTGCCATCAGTGAGATTTTAGACAGGAGCTCCTACGAGCAGTACTTC,CAISEILDRSSYEQYF
TRBJ2-2,TRBV7-2,TRBD1,NA,TGTGCCAGCAGCTCATACAGGGGGCGCACCGGGGAGCTGTTTTTT,CASSSYRGRTGELFF
TRBJ2-2,TRBV13,NA,few,TGTGCCAGCAGTCTGATCGTATCCGGGGAGCTGTTTTTT,CASSLIVSGELFF
TRBJ1-3,TRBV20-1,NA,NA,TGCAGTGCCAGGGCAGACCGCTCTGGAAACACCATATATTTT,CSARADRSGNTIYF
TRBJ2-3,TRBV6-1,NA,NA,TGTGCCACCAGTGAACAGCGCACAGATACGCAGTATTTT,CATSEQRTDTQYF
TRBJ1-1,TRBV19,NA,NA,TGTGCCAGTAGTATACGGGAGTCGGCTTTCTTT,CASSIRESAFF
TRBJ1-3,TRBV10-3,NA,few,TGTGCCAGCAGTTACGGGGGGGCTGGAAACACCATATATTTT,CASSYGGAGNTIYF
TRBJ2-2,TRBV10-3,NA,many,TGTGCCATCAAGGGACTCACCACCGGGGAGCTGTTTTTT,CAIKGLTTGELFF
TRBJ1-2,TRBV24-1,TRBD1,many,TGTGCCACCAGGCCGGGACAGAACTATGGCTACACCTTC,CATRPGQNYGYTF
TRBJ1-5,TRBV10-2,NA,many,TGCGCCAGCAGTGAGTCGGATGGGGGAGGACAGCCCCAGCATTTT,CASSESDGGGQPQHF
TRBJ2-5,TRBV20-1,NA,few,TGCAGTGCTAGAGATGCGTTGAATTTAGGGGGAGAGACCCAGTACTTC,CSARDALNLGGETQYF
TRBJ2-7,TRBV2,NA,NA,TGTGCCAGCCTACACGTGGACAGCTACGAGCAGTACTTC,CASLHVDSYEQYF
TRBJ1-4,TRBV2,NA,many,TGTGCCAGCAGTGTACGTGAAAAACTGTTTTTT,CASSVREKLFF
TRBJ1-5,TRBV20-1,TRBD1,few,TGCAGTGCTAGACCCCAGGGGGTGAATCAGCCCCAGCATTTT,CSARPQGVNQPQHF
TRBJ1-5,TRBV6-6,TRBD1,few,TGTGCCAGCAGGGACAGGGGGCACCATCAGCCCCAGCATTTT,CASRDRGHHQPQHF
TRBJ2-7,TRBV20-1,NA,many,TGCAGTGCTAGATCGACGGGGCCCTACGAGCAGTACTTC,CSARSTGPYEQYF
TRBJ1-1,TRBV29-1,NA,few,TGCAGCGTTGTAGGGGAGAGGGCGAAGGCTTTCTTT,CSVVGERAKAFF
TRBJ2-7,TRBV20-1,NA,many,TGCAGTGCTCGGATGAAGGTCTACGAGCAGTACTTC,CSARMKVYEQYF
TRBJ1-2,TRBV6-1,TRBD1,few,TGTGCCAGCACCGTCGTGACAGGGAGTGGCTACACCTTC,CASTVVTGSGYTF
TRBJ1-5,TRBV11-2,NA,NA,TGTACCAGCAGCGCCGGGGAAAGAGGGGGTCAGCCCCAGCATTTT,CTSSAGERGGQPQHF
TRBJ1-2,TRBV7-2,NA,many,TGTGCCAGCGGCGATAGGTTTGGCTACACCTTC,CASGDRFGYTF
TRBJ2-3,TRBV15,NA,many,TGTGCCACCAGCAGAGTGGGACTTCAAGATACGCAGTATTTT,CATSRVGLQDTQYF
TRBJ1-1,TRBV7-9,NA,many,TGTGCCAGCAGCTTAGATCAGGGCACTGAAGCTTTCTTT,CASSLDQGTEAFF
TRBJ2-5,TRBV19,TRBD2,NA,TGTGCCAGTACTAGCGGGGGGTCAGAGACCCAGTACTTC,CASTSGGSETQYF
TRBJ1-3,TRBV5-1,NA,NA,TGCGCCAGCAGCTTTCAAGGGGATGGAAACACCATATATTTT,CASSFQGDGNTIYF
TRBJ1-1,TRBV20-1,NA,few,TGCAGTGCTAGACAGGGACAATCTGAAGCTTTCTTT,CSARQGQSEAFF
TRBJ1-5,TRBV6-1,NA,NA,TGTGCCAGCGGTGACGGGGAGCGTGACTTTAATCAGCCCCAGCATTTT,CASGDGERDFNQPQHF
TRBJ2-7,TRBV29-1,NA,once,TGCAGCGGGGACCAGGGGGGTGGCGAGCAGTACTTC,CSGDQGGGEQYF
TRBJ1-1,TRBV7-2,NA,NA,TGTGCCAGCAGATACCTGATTATGAATTTGAACACTGAAGCTTTCTTT,CASRYLIMNLNTEAFF
TRBJ1-5,TRBV20-1,NA,NA,TGCAGTGCTACCCCGGACGGCAATCAGCCCCAGCATTTT,CSATPDGNQPQHF
TRBJ2-7,TRBV10-3,NA,NA,TGTGCCAGCAGTGAACGTTACTACGAGCAGTACTTC,CASSERYYEQYF
TRBJ1-6,TRBV19,TRBD1,NA,TGTGCCAGTGGTAGACAGGGACAGGGGCATCGACCCCTCCACTTT,CASGRQGQGHRPLHF
TRBJ1-2,TRBV29-1,NA,many,TGCAGCGTTCAAGGGGCCTCCCACTTGGACTATGGCTACACCTTC,CSVQGASHLDYGYTF
TRBJ1-4,TRBV20-1,TRBD1,few,TGCAGTGCTAGTATTTTGTCGGTCGGGACAGGGGATGAAAAACTGTTTTTT,CSASILSVGTGDEKLFF